Listed below are T cell receptor beta chains from one sample, sequenced in a study of T cells in Graves' hyperthyroidism and ophthalmopathy. TCRdb reanalysed the multiplex PCR reads using MiXCR and keeps one entry per CDR3 protein. The sample includes tens of thousands of distinct CDR3 sequences, approximately 58% of them seen just once. Sequencing was done on a sample of peripheral blood or thyroid tissue (not recorded which). The origin of the receptors is a man aged 18 to 30 with Graves' hyperthyroidism. The CDR3 runs from the conserved cysteine through the conserved F or W. A D gene is named only where the DNA matches it firmly. Only part of the rows carry a size: once, few, many, or a class if the clone is expanded.

length: 14; J: TRBJ2-5; D: -; size: -; V: TRBV24-1; DNA: TGTGCCACCTCAAACGGGGGAAAGACGGAGACCCAGTACTTC; CDR3: CATSNGGKTETQYF
length: 15; J: TRBJ2-2; D: -; size: many; V: TRBV7-6; DNA: TGTGCCAGCAGCGCCCAGACAGCGAACACCGGGGAGCTGTTTTTT; CDR3: CASSAQTANTGELFF
length: 13; J: TRBJ2-7; D: TRBD1; size: many; V: TRBV20-1; DNA: TGCAGTGCCGCAGGGGGACAGGGGCTCGAGCAGTACTTC; CDR3: CSAAGGQGLEQYF
length: 14; J: TRBJ1-5; D: TRBD1; size: -; V: TRBV9; DNA: TGTGCCAGCGGATGGGTGACAGGGAATCAGCCCCAGCATTTT; CDR3: CASGWVTGNQPQHF
length: 15; J: TRBJ1-4; D: -; size: many; V: TRBV5-1; DNA: TGCGCCAGCAGCTTGGTAAATCCAACTAATGAAAAACTGTTTTTT; CDR3: CASSLVNPTNEKLFF
length: 13; J: TRBJ1-1; D: -; size: -; V: TRBV20-1; DNA: TGCAGTGCCACAACAGGGCTGAACACTGAAGCTTTCTTT; CDR3: CSATTGLNTEAFF
length: 13; J: TRBJ1-5; D: -; size: many; V: TRBV7-2; DNA: TGTGCCAGCAGCTTAGCGGAGTCTCAGCCCCAGCATTTT; CDR3: CASSLAESQPQHF
length: 15; J: TRBJ2-5; D: -; size: -; V: TRBV7-2; DNA: TGTGCCAGCAGCTTACAGGGCTTATCAGAAGAGACCCAGTACTTC; CDR3: CASSLQGLSEETQYF
length: 15; J: TRBJ2-3; D: TRBD2; size: many; V: TRBV20-1; DNA: TGCAGTGCTAGGGGACTAGCGGGGGGCGCAGATACGCAGTATTTT; CDR3: CSARGLAGGADTQYF
length: 15; J: TRBJ1-3; D: -; size: many; V: TRBV9; DNA: TGTGCCAGCAGCGTAATTGGTGGCAGAGGAAACACCATATATTTT; CDR3: CASSVIGGRGNTIYF
length: 16; J: TRBJ1-1; D: TRBD1; size: -; V: TRBV20-1; DNA: TGCAGTGCCACCAGGACAGGGTCAAGTGTGAACACTGAAGCTTTCTTT; CDR3: CSATRTGSSVNTEAFF
length: 13; J: TRBJ1-1; D: -; size: few; V: TRBV2; DNA: TGTGCCAGCAGTGAAGTGGAGAACACTGAAGCTTTCTTT; CDR3: CASSEVENTEAFF
length: 14; J: TRBJ1-2; D: -; size: few; V: TRBV20-1; DNA: TGCAGTGCTAGAGATAGCTGGGATTTGAGTGGCTACACCTTC; CDR3: CSARDSWDLSGYTF
length: 14; J: TRBJ1-1; D: -; size: -; V: TRBV6-1; DNA: TGTGCCAGCAGTGAAGCGGGGGCCCTGGGTGAAGCTTTCTTT; CDR3: CASSEAGALGEAFF
length: 13; J: TRBJ1-2; D: -; size: -; V: TRBV9; DNA: TGTGCCAGCAGCGTAGGGGGCAACTATGGCTACACCTTC; CDR3: CASSVGGNYGYTF
length: 16; J: TRBJ2-7; D: TRBD2; size: once; V: TRBV29-1; DNA: TGCAGCGTGAGGCCCGGGACTAGCGGGCCCTCCTACGAGCAGTACTTC; CDR3: CSVRPGTSGPSYEQYF
length: 14; J: TRBJ1-1; D: -; size: many; V: TRBV19; DNA: TGTGCCAGTAGTATCTGGGGCTTGGACTCTGAAGCTTTCTTT; CDR3: CASSIWGLDSEAFF
length: 17; J: TRBJ2-5; D: TRBD2; size: -; V: TRBV7-2; DNA: TGTGCCAGCAGCCAGAGGACTAGCGGGAGTGGTACGGAGACCCAGTACTTC; CDR3: CASSQRTSGSGTETQYF
length: 18; J: TRBJ1-2; D: TRBD1; size: -; V: TRBV27; DNA: TGTGCCAGCAGTTGGACTAGCGCGGCCGGGACAGCTAACTATGGCTACACCTTC; CDR3: CASSWTSAAGTANYGYTF
length: 15; J: TRBJ2-6; D: -; size: -; V: TRBV6-5; DNA: TGTGCCGCCCAAGGTCCAGGCTCAGGGGCCAACGTCCTGACTTTC; CDR3: CAAQGPGSGANVLTF